The 13 T cell receptor beta chains presented below share a single source sample, sequenced in a study of cytomegalovirus exposure and HLA in healthy donors (dated by TCRdb to 2017 to 2019). The library relied on the immunoSEQ multiplex PCR assay. The multiplex PCR relied on a mix of 60 forward primers for TCR Vbeta segments and 13 reverse primers for TCR Jbeta segments. Here the immuneACCESS table is served through TCRdb, limited to in-frame sequences with V and J called. Missing clones are a known gap in these copies; in checked studies unresolved V genes cover under half, and the rest lacks a known reason. This sample has about 140,000 clones in its table, and 75% to 80% of those were observed once. The ten top clones hold 1.5% to 2% of the sample. Sequenced material: PBMCs. The receptors were sampled from a female donor in good health and CMV-seronegative.

The genes are TRBV7-8 and TRBJ1-5; 10 nucleotides match TRBD1. Germline-derived CDR1 and CDR2 are SGHVS and FQNEAQ. This CDR3 has 14 residues. J was trimmed by 7 bases and V by 5 bases; bases with no gene match: 5. CDR3 loop: CASSPQGQGQPQHF. CDR3 bases: TGTGCCAGCAGCCCCCAGGGACAGGGGCAGCCCCAGCATTTT.

The chain employs TRBV6-1 and TRBJ2-7; TRBD2 agrees at 9 bases. This CDR3 comprises 15 residues. Germline loops: CDR1 MNHNS, CDR2 SASEGT. Unmatched junction bases numbered 11, after V lost 4 bases and J lost 7 bases. The CDR3 DNA follows: TGTGCCAGCAGTGCCGACGCGGGAGGGCAGGGAGAGCAGTACTTC. Protein sequence: CASSADAGGQGEQYF.

This chain's CDR3 is CASSQLGLAGNEQFF. In nucleotides, the CDR3 is TGTGCCAGCAGCCAATTGGGGCTAGCGGGAAATGAGCAGTTCTTC. The chain links TRBV27 to TRBJ2-1, with 9 positions matching TRBD2. Germline-derived CDR1 and CDR2 are MNHEY and SMNVEV (reference sequence). This CDR3 is built from 15 residues. The V segment lost 6 bases and the J segment 7 bases; nucleotides outside the gene matches: 10.

The chain combines TRBV5-1 with TRBJ2-7, with TRBD2 identical over 12 bases. This CDR3 comprises 20 residues. Losses at the gene ends were 1 base for V and 3 bases for J; bases not matched to a gene: 17. Per the germline V gene, CDR1 is SGHRS and CDR2 is YFSETQ. The CDR3 nucleotides read TGCGCCAGCAGCTTGCACTCTTCTAGCGGGAGGGGTCCACTCTACTACGAGCAGTACTTC. Protein: CASSLHSSSGRGPLYYEQYF. The full variable domain, with the rest looked up from reference TRBV5-1 and TRBJ2-7, is KAGVTQTPRYLIKTRGQQVTLSCSPISGHRSVSWYQQTPGQGLQFLFEYFSETQRNKGNFPGRFSGRQFSNSRSEMNVSTLELGDSALYLCASSLHSSSGRGPLYYEQYFGPGTRLTVT.

The rearrangement joins TRBV7-9 to TRBJ1-1, with 7 bases fitting TRBD1. J gave up 5 bases and V 3 bases, and 9 bases lay outside the gene matches. This CDR3 contains 15 residues. CDR1 and CDR2 (germline): SEHNR, FQNEAQ (reference sequence). CDR3 in amino acids: CASSFRTGAWTEAFF. The CDR3, as DNA: TGTGCCAGCAGCTTCCGGACAGGAGCCTGGACTGAAGCTTTCTTT.

The rearrangement uses TRBV15 and TRBJ2-7; 8 nucleotides align to TRBD2. The germline CDR1 and CDR2 sequences are LNHNV and YYDKDF (reference sequence). The length of the CDR3 is 19 residues. Trimming took 0 bases from V and 6 from J; bases not matched to a gene: 19. The CDR3 reads CATSRELTSVGGPTCEQYF. The CDR3 DNA sequence: TGTGCCACCAGCAGAGAACTGACTAGCGTTGGGGGTCCAACATGCGAGCAGTACTTC.

This clone was observed once. CDR3: CASSYSSGRAPDTQYF. The CDR3 DNA is TGCGCCAGCAGCTATTCTAGCGGGAGGGCCCCAGATACGCAGTATTTT. This chain connects TRBV5-1 to TRBJ2-3; the match to TRBD2 covers 12 bases. V was pared by 3 bases and J by 4 bases, with 6 bases of the junction left unmatched. This CDR3 contains 16 residues. CDR1 and CDR2 (germline): SGHRS, YFSETQ.

The chain links TRBV19 to TRBJ2-1; TRBD2 matches at 7 bases. The germline gives CDR1 LNHDA, CDR2 SQIVND (reference sequence). There are 14 residues in the CDR3. V gave up 2 bases and J gave up 5 bases; unmatched junction bases: 3. CDR3 sequence reads: CASSIRDYNNEQFF. In DNA, the CDR3 is TGTGCCAGTAGTATACGGGACTACAACAATGAGCAGTTCTTC.

The V gene is TRBV5-1, the J gene TRBJ1-1; D not certain. The V end lost 4 bases, the J end lost 5 bases, and 18 bases lay between the germline ends. The germline gives CDR1 SGHRS, CDR2 YFSETQ. CDR3 length: 15 residues. The CDR3 nucleotides are TGCGCCAGCAGCGGGGTCCGGACGGGGAGGACTGAAGCTTTCTTT. Protein: CASSGVRTGRTEAFF.

This chain joins TRBV11-2 and TRBJ2-3, with 8 bases matching TRBD2. Looked up from germline, CDR1 is SGHAT and CDR2 is FQNNGV. This CDR3 is built from 17 residues. V dropped 5 bases and J dropped 4; count of bases not matched to a gene: 14. CDR3 coding DNA: TGTGCCAGCAGCCCACGAGCGGGAGCGGCTTCACCAGATACGCAGTATTTT. Protein: CASSPRAGAASPDTQYF.

This chain links TRBV19 with TRBJ2-5; 12 bases are shared with TRBD2. This CDR3 region has 16 residues. The germline V gene encodes CDR1 LNHDA and CDR2 SQIVND (reference sequence). V lost 5 bases to trimming and J lost 4 bases; unmatched junction nucleotides: 8. The CDR3 reads CASSPGGTSGRETQYF. CDR3 DNA sequence: TGTGCCAGTAGTCCAGGAGGGACTAGCGGGCGAGAGACCCAGTACTTC. Variable domain in full (rest from reference TRBV19 and TRBJ2-5): DGGITQSPKYLFRKEGQNVTLSCEQNLNHDAMYWYRQDPGQGLRLIYYSQIVNDFQKGDIAEGYSVSREKKESFPLTVTSAQKNPTAFYLCASSPGGTSGRETQYFGPGTRLLVL.

This chain joins TRBV5-1 and TRBJ1-6; a possible D gene is TRBD1 (6 bases). Trimming removed 4 bases at V and 10 bases at J, with 15 bases between. Germline CDR1 reads SGHRS; CDR2 reads YFSETQ. The CDR3 covers 14 residues. CDR3: CASSPGERGSPLHF. The CDR3 region has the DNA TGCGCCAGCAGCCCAGGGGAGAGAGGCTCACCCCTCCACTTT.

The chain combines TRBV12-5 with TRBJ1-1; 7 positions match TRBD1. The trim removed 3 bases at V and 4 bases at J, leaving 2 bases unmatched. Germline values: CDR1 LGHNT, CDR2 FRNRAP. The CDR3 covers 13 residues. The CDR3 spells CASGFTGATEAFF. As DNA, the CDR3 is TGTGCTAGTGGTTTTACAGGGGCCACTGAAGCTTTCTTT.